A selection of T cell receptor beta chains follows, all from one sample in a study of identical twins. Each CDR3 protein gets one entry after TCRdb re-called the 5' RACE reads with MiXCR. This table has roughly 230,000 distinct CDR3 sequences, around 8% appearing once. These sequences were also reported in another study, on yellow fever vaccine responses in identical twins.

The source material was CD8+ T cells sorted from blood. The receptors stem from a young woman in good health. Both conserved end residues are part of each CDR3. Each record gives: J gene, V gene, CDR3 length, D gene, clone size, CDR3 DNA, CDR3 protein. The D gene is left open where the match is weak. Size values are once, few and many counts, or a class for expanded clones, and some rows have none.

j_call: TRBJ2-3; v_call: TRBV3-1; cdr3_length: 19; d_call: TRBD2; clone_size: few; cdr3_nt: TGTGCCAGCAGCCAGGAACTCACATCACTAGCGACAAGCACAGATACGCAGTATTTT; cdr3_aa: CASSQELTSLATSTDTQYF
j_call: TRBJ2-7; v_call: TRBV25-1; cdr3_length: 13; d_call: TRBD1; clone_size: once; cdr3_nt: TGTGCCAGCAGTGATGCAGGGGGCTACGAGCAGAACTTC; cdr3_aa: CASSDAGGYEQNF
j_call: TRBJ2-7; v_call: TRBV27; cdr3_length: 13; d_call: TRBD1; clone_size: few; cdr3_nt: TGTGCCAGCAGTTTAACAGGGGGGAGCGAGCAGTACTTC; cdr3_aa: CASSLTGGSEQYF
j_call: TRBJ2-1; v_call: TRBV4-1; cdr3_length: 15; d_call: NA; clone_size: NA; cdr3_nt: TGCGCCAGCAGCCCGCGGGACCCATACCCCCATGAGCAGTTCTTC; cdr3_aa: CASSPRDPYPHEQFF
j_call: TRBJ2-1; v_call: TRBV6-4; cdr3_length: 15; d_call: TRBD1; clone_size: once; cdr3_nt: TGTGCCAGCAGTGACTCAGGGACAGGGGACAATGAGCAGTTCTTC; cdr3_aa: CASSDSGTGDNEQFF
j_call: TRBJ1-1; v_call: TRBV4-2; cdr3_length: 13; d_call: NA; clone_size: NA; cdr3_nt: TGTGCCAGCAGCCCGGAGGGGGACACTGAAGCTTTCTTT; cdr3_aa: CASSPEGDTEAFF
j_call: TRBJ2-6; v_call: TRBV5-5; cdr3_length: 14; d_call: NA; clone_size: many; cdr3_nt: TGTGCCAGCACTTGGGATACTGGGGCCAACGTCCTGACTTTC; cdr3_aa: CASTWDTGANVLTF
j_call: TRBJ2-1; v_call: TRBV6-1; cdr3_length: 17; d_call: NA; clone_size: few; cdr3_nt: TGTGCCAGCAGTGAACCGGTCCGGGGTAGCTTTTTCAATGAGCAGTTCTTC; cdr3_aa: CASSEPVRGSFFNEQFF
j_call: TRBJ2-5; v_call: TRBV5-4; cdr3_length: 15; d_call: TRBD2; clone_size: NA; cdr3_nt: TGTGCCAGCAGCCTAGGGACTAGCGTTGGGGAGACCCAGTACTTC; cdr3_aa: CASSLGTSVGETQYF
j_call: TRBJ2-3; v_call: TRBV27; cdr3_length: 15; d_call: NA; clone_size: NA; cdr3_nt: TGTGCCAGCAGTTTAGGGGGGCGAGGCACAGATACGCAGTATTTT; cdr3_aa: CASSLGGRGTDTQYF
j_call: TRBJ2-7; v_call: TRBV6-2/TRBV6-3; cdr3_length: 16; d_call: TRBD2; clone_size: many; cdr3_nt: TGTGCCAGCGGAAAGACTAGCGGGAGGGCCTCCTACGAGCAGTACTTC; cdr3_aa: CASGKTSGRASYEQYF
j_call: TRBJ2-2; v_call: TRBV5-5; cdr3_length: 14; d_call: NA; clone_size: NA; cdr3_nt: TGTGCCAGCAGCTTAGAGACGAGAACCGGGGAGCTGTTTTTT; cdr3_aa: CASSLETRTGELFF
j_call: TRBJ2-7; v_call: TRBV29-1; cdr3_length: 12; d_call: NA; clone_size: NA; cdr3_nt: TGCAGCGTTGAGGGCAGCGCCTACGAGCAGTACTTC; cdr3_aa: CSVEGSAYEQYF
j_call: TRBJ2-1; v_call: TRBV12-3/TRBV12-4; cdr3_length: 15; d_call: NA; clone_size: NA; cdr3_nt: TGTGCCAGCAGTTTATCAGAGGGGGGCTACAATGAGCAGTTCTTC; cdr3_aa: CASSLSEGGYNEQFF
j_call: TRBJ2-3; v_call: TRBV9; cdr3_length: 16; d_call: NA; clone_size: NA; cdr3_nt: TGTGCCAGCAGCGTACTTCAGGGGAGAGAGGCAGATACGCAGTATTTT; cdr3_aa: CASSVLQGREADTQYF
j_call: TRBJ2-1; v_call: TRBV20-1; cdr3_length: 15; d_call: NA; clone_size: NA; cdr3_nt: TGCAGTGCTATCCCCAAAGAGAGAGGGGGCAATGAGCAGTTCTTC; cdr3_aa: CSAIPKERGGNEQFF
j_call: TRBJ1-2; v_call: TRBV7-6; cdr3_length: 15; d_call: NA; clone_size: few; cdr3_nt: TGTGCCAGCAGCTCGCCCCGGGGGGGTAACTATGGCTACACCTTC; cdr3_aa: CASSSPRGGNYGYTF
j_call: TRBJ2-5; v_call: TRBV7-9; cdr3_length: 13; d_call: NA; clone_size: few; cdr3_nt: TGTGCAATCGGGGCGAAGTACCAAGAGACCCAGTACTTC; cdr3_aa: CAIGAKYQETQYF
j_call: TRBJ2-5; v_call: TRBV12-3/TRBV12-4; cdr3_length: 18; d_call: NA; clone_size: NA; cdr3_nt: TGTGCCAGCAGTTTAGTGGGTGTGGCAGACGAATTCCAAGAGACCCAGTACTTC; cdr3_aa: CASSLVGVADEFQETQYF
j_call: TRBJ2-2; v_call: TRBV7-9; cdr3_length: 16; d_call: TRBD1; clone_size: few; cdr3_nt: TGTGCCAGCAGCTTAGCGGGACAGGGAAGGACCGGGGAGCTGTTTTTT; cdr3_aa: CASSLAGQGRTGELFF
j_call: TRBJ1-1; v_call: TRBV7-6; cdr3_length: 14; d_call: NA; clone_size: NA; cdr3_nt: TGTGCCAGCAGCCAGGGACGGGGGAACACTGAAGCTTTCTTT; cdr3_aa: CASSQGRGNTEAFF
j_call: TRBJ2-1; v_call: TRBV7-8; cdr3_length: 16; d_call: NA; clone_size: many; cdr3_nt: TGTGCCAGCAGCTTAAGGTCCAGGGCCTCCTACAATGAGCAGTTCTTC; cdr3_aa: CASSLRSRASYNEQFF
j_call: TRBJ1-2; v_call: TRBV7-9; cdr3_length: 13; d_call: NA; clone_size: NA; cdr3_nt: TGTGCCATCAGCGCCGAGACAGGTGATGGCTACACCTTC; cdr3_aa: CAISAETGDGYTF
j_call: TRBJ2-2; v_call: TRBV14; cdr3_length: 18; d_call: TRBD2; clone_size: NA; cdr3_nt: TGTGCCAGCAGCCCGAGATTCCGGACTAGCGGGAGTCCCGGGGAGCTGTTTTTT; cdr3_aa: CASSPRFRTSGSPGELFF
j_call: TRBJ2-1; v_call: TRBV2; cdr3_length: 15; d_call: TRBD1; clone_size: many; cdr3_nt: TGTGCCAGCAGTCTGCACGGGACAGGGTATTATGAGCAGTTCTTC; cdr3_aa: CASSLHGTGYYEQFF
j_call: TRBJ1-2; v_call: TRBV29-1; cdr3_length: 10; d_call: NA; clone_size: few; cdr3_nt: TGCAGCGTGGATGCCTATGGCTACACCTTC; cdr3_aa: CSVDAYGYTF
j_call: TRBJ2-1; v_call: TRBV6-1; cdr3_length: 13; d_call: TRBD2; clone_size: NA; cdr3_nt: TGTGCCACCCAGCGGGGGGGCTACAATGAGCAGTTCTTC; cdr3_aa: CATQRGGYNEQFF
j_call: TRBJ2-7; v_call: TRBV12-3/TRBV12-4; cdr3_length: 15; d_call: TRBD2; clone_size: many; cdr3_nt: TGTGCCAGCAGAGGACTAGCGGGAGTCTCCTACGAGCAGTACTTC; cdr3_aa: CASRGLAGVSYEQYF
j_call: TRBJ2-7; v_call: TRBV27; cdr3_length: 16; d_call: TRBD1; clone_size: NA; cdr3_nt: TGTGCCAGCAGTTGGACAGGGGGCGCATGGCCCGACGAGCAGTACTTC; cdr3_aa: CASSWTGGAWPDEQYF
j_call: TRBJ1-3; v_call: TRBV24-1; cdr3_length: 14; d_call: NA; clone_size: few; cdr3_nt: TGTGCCACCAGTGACCCTGACACTGGAAACACCATATATTTT; cdr3_aa: CATSDPDTGNTIYF
j_call: TRBJ1-1; v_call: TRBV4-1; cdr3_length: 13; d_call: NA; clone_size: NA; cdr3_nt: TGCGCCAGCAGCCAAGCAGCAGGCACTGAAGCTTTCTTT; cdr3_aa: CASSQAAGTEAFF
j_call: TRBJ2-3; v_call: TRBV10-1; cdr3_length: 14; d_call: NA; clone_size: NA; cdr3_nt: TGCGCCAGCAGTGAGTCGTCGGGGGCGGATACGCAGTATTTT; cdr3_aa: CASSESSGADTQYF
j_call: TRBJ1-1; v_call: TRBV6-6; cdr3_length: 13; d_call: NA; clone_size: NA; cdr3_nt: TGTGCCAGCACTCTACAGGGATACACTGAAGCTTTCTTT; cdr3_aa: CASTLQGYTEAFF
j_call: TRBJ1-1; v_call: TRBV5-1; cdr3_length: 13; d_call: NA; clone_size: many; cdr3_nt: TGCGCCAGCAGCTTGTTAGGGGACACTGAAGCTTTCTTT; cdr3_aa: CASSLLGDTEAFF
j_call: TRBJ2-7; v_call: TRBV5-1; cdr3_length: 13; d_call: NA; clone_size: few; cdr3_nt: TGCGCCAGCAAACAGGGAAATTCCTACGAGCAGTACTTC; cdr3_aa: CASKQGNSYEQYF
j_call: TRBJ2-7; v_call: TRBV7-2; cdr3_length: 13; d_call: NA; clone_size: NA; cdr3_nt: TGTGCCAGCAGCTTTGGACTTTACTACGAGCAGTACTTC; cdr3_aa: CASSFGLYYEQYF
j_call: TRBJ2-3; v_call: TRBV7-7; cdr3_length: 13; d_call: NA; clone_size: few; cdr3_nt: TGTGCTAGCAGCTTAATTGGGGATGATACGCAGTATTTT; cdr3_aa: CASSLIGDDTQYF
j_call: TRBJ2-1; v_call: TRBV5-6; cdr3_length: 13; d_call: NA; clone_size: NA; cdr3_nt: TGTGCCAGCAGCTTATACTCAAACAATGAGCAGTTCTTC; cdr3_aa: CASSLYSNNEQFF
j_call: TRBJ2-7; v_call: TRBV6-2/TRBV6-3; cdr3_length: 13; d_call: TRBD1; clone_size: many; cdr3_nt: TGTGCCAGCAGCCTAGACAGGGGCTACGAGCAGTACTTC; cdr3_aa: CASSLDRGYEQYF
j_call: TRBJ1-1; v_call: TRBV7-9; cdr3_length: 15; d_call: TRBD1; clone_size: NA; cdr3_nt: TGTGCCAGCAGCCCGGGACAGGGAGTGAACACTGAAGCTTTCTTT; cdr3_aa: CASSPGQGVNTEAFF
j_call: TRBJ2-7; v_call: TRBV5-4; cdr3_length: 15; d_call: NA; clone_size: NA; cdr3_nt: TGTGCCAGCAGCTTAAAGAGGGAGGCTAGTTACGAGCAGTACTTC; cdr3_aa: CASSLKREASYEQYF
j_call: TRBJ1-5; v_call: TRBV3-1; cdr3_length: 16; d_call: TRBD1; clone_size: NA; cdr3_nt: TGTGCCAGCAGCCAGGGTGGGACAGGGGCTCATCAGCCCCAGCATTTT; cdr3_aa: CASSQGGTGAHQPQHF
j_call: TRBJ2-7; v_call: TRBV27; cdr3_length: 18; d_call: NA; clone_size: many; cdr3_nt: TGTGCCAGCAGTTTAGGGCGGGTGGGTAGCGGTAAAGCCTACGAGCAGTACTTC; cdr3_aa: CASSLGRVGSGKAYEQYF
j_call: TRBJ1-2; v_call: TRBV25-1; cdr3_length: 13; d_call: NA; clone_size: NA; cdr3_nt: TGTGCCACCCCCCATGTGAAGATTTATGGCTACACCTTC; cdr3_aa: CATPHVKIYGYTF